Below, 22 T cell receptor beta chains from the same sample are listed, as sequenced in a study of OX40 agonist ivuxolimab in advanced cancers. Here immunoSEQ multiplex PCR was the method, and the copy in TCRdb shows in-frame clones only, minus some. The sample records 43,000 or so clones, 60% to 80% being singletons. The sequencing here drew on CD4+ or CD8+ T cells sorted from blood, taken in a trial of the OX40 agonist ivuxolimab. Receptors originate from an adult with an advanced solid tumor such as melanoma, head and neck, liver or kidney cancer.

The chain couples TRBV5-6 to TRBJ2-7; D might be TRBD2 (5 bases). Trimming pared 2 bases from V and 4 bases from J, leaving 16 bases between. Germline CDR1 reads SGHDT; CDR2 reads YYEEEE. This CDR3 contains 15 residues. The DNA for the CDR3 is TGTGCCAGCAGCTTCCGGGGTTCTGGAGTGTACGAGCAGTACTTC. Its protein product is CASSFRGSGVYEQYF.

This clone was seen a few times. This sequence joins TRBV25-1 and TRBJ2-1; D is unclear. There are 12 residues in the CDR3. Trimming stripped 3 bases from V and 3 bases from J, with 3 bases between. Germline loops: CDR1 MGHDK, CDR2 SYGVNS. This chain's CDR3 is CASSDYYNEQFF. The CDR3 region has the DNA TGTGCCAGCAGTGATTACTACAATGAGCAGTTCTTC.

The J gene is TRBJ2-3, the V gene TRBV5-4; no clear D gene. This CDR3 has 13 residues. Germline V gene sequence: CDR1 SGHNT, CDR2 YYREEE (reference sequence). V was pared by 4 bases and J by 2 bases, with 8 bases between. The CDR3 loop is CASSVSSTDTQYF. The CDR3 nucleotides are TGTGCCAGCAGCGTTAGCTCCACAGATACGCAGTATTTT.

Points on this clone: An end of the junction does not agree with germline; a read error may underlie this. V gene TRBV6-6 combines with J gene TRBJ2-3; D is undetermined. Germline CDR1 reads MNHNY; CDR2 reads SVGAGI (reference sequence). This CDR3 contains 11 residues. CDR3 DNA sequence: TGTGCCAGCGGTTACTCTGATACGCAGTATTTT. It is translated as CASGYSDTQYF.

This chain joins TRBV9 and TRBJ2-1, with D uncertain. Trimming shortened V by 3 bases and J by 12 bases, and 22 bases separated the two germline ends. Germline loops: CDR1 SGDLS, CDR2 YYNGEE. CDR3 length equals 15 residues. The CDR3 coding sequence is TGTGCCAGCAGCGACCGTTCGGGTGCGGCCGGTTTGCAGTTCTTC. The encoded protein is CASSDRSGAAGLQFF.

The chain links TRBV4-1 to TRBJ1-1; TRBD1 agrees at 9 bases. V was clipped by 1 base and J by 1 base; unmatched bases: 10. The CDR3 is 18 residues long. In germline, CDR1 is MGHRA, CDR2 YSYEKL. For the CDR3, the DNA is TGCGCCAGCAGCCAAGGACTCTACAGGGGGCGGGGGAACACTGAAGCTTTCTTT. Translated, it gives CASSQGLYRGRGNTEAFF.

The CDR3 sequence: CASRGGLRYGYTF. For the CDR3, the DNA is TGTGCCAGTCGAGGCGGACTCAGATATGGCTACACCTTC. The chain couples TRBV19 to TRBJ1-2; D call uncertain. The CDR3 sequence is 13 residues long. CDR1 and CDR2 (germline): LNHDA, SQIVND (reference sequence). V was pared by 8 bases and J by 5 bases, with 15 bases between.

The chain recombines TRBV19 with TRBJ1-5; the D is unclear. Trimming pared 5 bases from V and 3 bases from J, leaving 5 bases between. The CDR3 is 12 residues long. Per germline, CDR1 LNHDA and CDR2 SQIVND (reference sequence). CDR3 protein: CASSFLNQPQHF. The CDR3 nucleotides read TGTGCCAGTAGTTTTCTCAATCAGCCCCAGCATTTT.

A note on this clone: This sample also contains other DNA sequences that code for the same CDR3. The V and J genes are TRBV5-1 and TRBJ1-6, with D unclear. In germline, CDR1 is SGHRS, CDR2 YFSETQ. Trimming shortened V by 3 bases and J by 6 bases, and 7 bases separated the two germline ends. The CDR3 is 13 residues long. CDR3 nucleotides: TGCGCCAGCAGCTCGGATCTTAATTCACCCCTCCACTTT. Protein product: CASSSDLNSPLHF.

This sequence joins TRBV2 and TRBJ1-1; the D gene is possibly TRBD1 (6 bases). The length of the CDR3 is 12 residues. Germline loops: CDR1 SNHLY, CDR2 FYNNEI. V lost 4 bases and J lost 8, with 11 bases in between. In DNA form, the CDR3 reads TGTGCCAGCAGTGGACAGGCCTACGAAGCTTTCTTT. This codes for CASSGQAYEAFF.

The CDR3 sequence: CASSLTGGETQYF. The DNA of the CDR3 is TGTGCCAGCAGCTTAACAGGGGGAGAGACCCAGTACTTC. The chain couples TRBV7-3 to TRBJ2-5; D is perhaps TRBD1 (6 bases). This CDR3 is 13 amino acids long. V lost 0 bases to trimming and J lost 4 bases, with 6 bases between them. Germline V gene lookup returns CDR1 SGHTA and CDR2 FQGTGA.

The chain carries TRBV10-2 and TRBJ1-1, with unresolved D. The CDR3 covers 13 residues. The germline V gene encodes CDR1 WSHSY and CDR2 SAAADI. V was cut by 0 bases and J by 3 bases, with 5 bases left in between. The CDR3 protein is CASSESRYTEAFF. DNA for the CDR3: TGCGCCAGCAGTGAGTCACGATACACTGAAGCTTTCTTT.

J is TRBJ2-1 and V is TRBV7-9, with D possibly TRBD2 on 6 matching bases. V lost 3 bases and J lost 10, with 16 bases in between. This CDR3 comprises 14 residues. Per the germline V gene, CDR1 is SEHNR and CDR2 is FQNEAQ (reference sequence). CDR3 coding DNA: TGTGCCAGCAGCTTTGGGGGAGGCCCTAGCGAGCAGTTCTTC. Protein product: CASSFGGGPSEQFF.

The V call is TRBV6-1, the J call TRBJ2-7, with 10 bases matching TRBD1. The V gene end was trimmed by 3 bases and the J gene end by 2 bases; junction bases not matched to a gene: 4. Germline CDR1 and CDR2: MNHNS and SASEGT. The CDR3 has 15 amino acids. DNA for the CDR3: TGTGCCAGCAGTGAGCGACAGGGGGCGACCTACGAGCAGTACTTC. This translates into CASSERQGATYEQYF.

CDR3 sequence reads: CASSHPGRSNEKLFF. CDR3 DNA sequence: TGCGCCAGCAGCCACCCAGGGCGATCTAATGAAAAACTGTTTTTT. The chain employs TRBV4-1 and TRBJ1-4; a possible D gene is TRBD1 (5 bases). V was shortened by 3 bases and J by 3 bases, with 11 bases between the two germline ends. The CDR3 runs to 15 residues. Germline V lookup: CDR1 MGHRA, CDR2 YSYEKL.

V gene TRBV9 combines with J gene TRBJ2-7, with 10 nucleotides matching TRBD2. This CDR3 is 17 amino acids long. The V and J ends lost 0 bases and 3 bases, in that order; junction bases with no gene match: 9. The germline gives CDR1 SGDLS, CDR2 YYNGEE. Here the CDR3 DNA reads TGTGCCAGCAGCGTAGGTACCCTAGCGGGAGTAGGCTACGAGCAGTACTTC. It is translated as CASSVGTLAGVGYEQYF. The full variable domain, in which reference TRBV9 and TRBJ2-7 provide the parts outside the CDR3, is DSGVTQTPKHLITATGQRVTLRCSPRSGDLSVYWYQQSLDQGLQFLIQYYNGEERAKGNILERFSAQQFPDLHSELNLSSLELGDSALYFCASSVGTLAGVGYEQYFGPGTRLTVT.

V and J are TRBV28 and TRBJ2-1; a weak D match, TRBD2 (5 bases). The CDR3 is made up of 15 amino acids. Looked up from germline, CDR1 is MDHEN and CDR2 is SYDVKM. With 5 bases removed from V and 3 bases from J, the gap between germline ends came to 14 bases. This CDR3 reads CASSPSGRHYNEQFF. CDR3 bases: TGTGCCAGCAGTCCGAGCGGCAGGCACTACAATGAGCAGTTCTTC.

The sample holds a few counts of this clone. The chain recombines TRBV6-6 with TRBJ1-2; 9 nucleotides align to TRBD1. Germline CDR1 MNHNY, CDR2 SVGAGI (reference sequence). The CDR3 is 16 amino acids. Trimming removed 6 bases from V and 4 bases from J; junction bases left unmatched: 12. CDR3 sequence: CASRNPTGGVGYGYTF. As DNA, the CDR3 is TGTGCCAGCAGAAATCCCACAGGGGGCGTTGGCTATGGCTACACCTTC.

The table lists this clone with a few counts. V usage is TRBV4-2 and J usage is TRBJ1-1; tentative D call: TRBD1 (5 bases). Germline CDR1 LGHNA, CDR2 YNFKEQ. Between the trimmed V and J ends, which lost 2 bases and 1 base, there was a span of 8 bases. The CDR3 is made up of 14 amino acids. DNA for the CDR3: TGTGCCAGCAGCCAAATAGACAGGAACACTGAAGCTTTCTTT. This gives the protein CASSQIDRNTEAFF.

As to this clone: A read error may produce the germline difference seen at one junction end. The chain couples TRBV30 to TRBJ1-1; D may be TRBD1 (5 bases). Looked up from germline, CDR1 is GTSNPN and CDR2 is SVGIG (reference sequence). The CDR3 spans 12 residues. CDR3 coding DNA: TGTGCCTGGAGTGAAATGGGGGATATTTCTGCTTTT. Its translation: CAWSEMGDISAF.

This clone appeared once. The chain is built from TRBV6-5 and TRBJ1-5; unclear D gene. The CDR3 is 15 residues long. The V end was cut by 0 bases, the J end by 0 bases, with 6 bases between. Germline V gives CDR1 MNHEY, CDR2 SVGAGI. CDR3 coding DNA: TGTGCCAGCAGTTACTCATTAAATAGCAATCAGCCCCAGCATTTT. This codes for CASSYSLNSNQPQHF.

In this sample, this clone turned up a few times. The chain couples TRBV10-3 to TRBJ1-1; unclear D gene. CDR3 size: 13 residues. Germline V gene sequence: CDR1 ENHRY, CDR2 SYGVKD. The V gene lost 4 bases and the J gene lost 3 bases, with 9 bases spanning the gap. As DNA, the CDR3 is TGTGCCATCAGTGGCAGTTGGGACACTGAAGCTTTCTTT. Its translation: CAISGSWDTEAFF.